The entry that follows covers one T cell receptor (beta chain) sequence. As yet, its antigen is unknown. The sample comes from a study of cytomegalovirus exposure and HLA in healthy donors. About the study: Unique TCR beta sequences numbering about 100 million came from around 180 million T cells in an earlier analysis. Overall study findings and caveats: In a later analysis, DRB1 alleles had the most associated TCRs; HLA-C alleles the fewest.

60 Vbeta and 13 Jbeta primers were used in PCR. Repertoires were generated with immunoSEQ multiplex PCR, while TCRdb's copy carries only in-frame clones and drops some. Of about 130,000 clones in the sample, roughly 83% were seen once. The CDR3 length is 19 residues. The germline CDR1 and CDR2 sequences are SGHNT and YYREEE (reference sequence). Germline trimming cut 4 bases from V and 5 bases from J; bases unmatched to any gene: 20. The chain employs TRBV5-4 and TRBJ1-5, with 8 bases that match TRBD1. This sequence was found in a girl aged 2-10 years in good health and CMV-seronegative. The sample taken for sequencing was PBMCs. As DNA, the CDR3 is TGTGCCAGCAGCCCCCAAAAGCTCAGGGGGCGAATCCCCGATCAGCCCCAGCATTTT. Its translation is CASSPQKLRGRIPDQPQHF.